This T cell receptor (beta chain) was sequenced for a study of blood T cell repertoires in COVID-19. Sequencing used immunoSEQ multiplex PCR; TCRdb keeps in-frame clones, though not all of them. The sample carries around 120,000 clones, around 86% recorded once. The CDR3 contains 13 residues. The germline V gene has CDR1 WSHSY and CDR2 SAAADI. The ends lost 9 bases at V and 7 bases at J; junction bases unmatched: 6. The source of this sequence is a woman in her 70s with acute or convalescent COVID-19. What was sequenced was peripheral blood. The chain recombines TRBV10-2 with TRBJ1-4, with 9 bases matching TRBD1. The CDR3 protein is CASRRDRAEKLFF. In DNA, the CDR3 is TGCGCCAGTAGGAGGGACAGGGCTGAAAAACTGTTTTTT.